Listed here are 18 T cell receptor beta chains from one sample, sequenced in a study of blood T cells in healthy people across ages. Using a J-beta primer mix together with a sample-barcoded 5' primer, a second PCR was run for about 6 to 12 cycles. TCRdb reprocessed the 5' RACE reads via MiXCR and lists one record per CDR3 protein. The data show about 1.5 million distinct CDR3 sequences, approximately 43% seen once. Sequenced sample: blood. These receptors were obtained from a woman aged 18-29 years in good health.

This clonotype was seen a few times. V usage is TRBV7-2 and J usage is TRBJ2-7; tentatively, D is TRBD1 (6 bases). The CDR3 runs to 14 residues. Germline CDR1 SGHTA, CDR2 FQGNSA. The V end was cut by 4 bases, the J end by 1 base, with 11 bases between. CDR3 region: CASSSPGHSYEQYF. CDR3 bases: TGTGCCAGCAGCTCCCCGGGACATTCCTACGAGCAGTACTTC.

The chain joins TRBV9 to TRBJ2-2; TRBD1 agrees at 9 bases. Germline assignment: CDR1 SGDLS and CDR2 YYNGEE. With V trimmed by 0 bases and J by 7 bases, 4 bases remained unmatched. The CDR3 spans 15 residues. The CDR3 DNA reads TGTGCCAGCAGCGTAGACCGGACAGGGGTCGGGGAGCTGTTTTTT. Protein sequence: CASSVDRTGVGELFF.

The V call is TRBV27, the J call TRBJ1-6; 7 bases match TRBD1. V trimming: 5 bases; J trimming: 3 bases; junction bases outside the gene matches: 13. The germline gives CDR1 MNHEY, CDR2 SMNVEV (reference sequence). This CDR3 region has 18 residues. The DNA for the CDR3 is TGTGCCAGCAGTCTCGGACAGGCAGAGATTTTCTATAATTCACCCCTCCACTTT. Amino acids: CASSLGQAEIFYNSPLHF.

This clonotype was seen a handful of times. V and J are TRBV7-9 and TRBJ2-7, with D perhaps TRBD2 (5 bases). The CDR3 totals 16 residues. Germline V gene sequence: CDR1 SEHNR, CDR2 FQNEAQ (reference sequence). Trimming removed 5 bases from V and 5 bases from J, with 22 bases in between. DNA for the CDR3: TGTGCCAGCAGCCTTTCATCAACACTAGGCTCGGACGAGCAGTACTTC. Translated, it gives CASSLSSTLGSDEQYF.

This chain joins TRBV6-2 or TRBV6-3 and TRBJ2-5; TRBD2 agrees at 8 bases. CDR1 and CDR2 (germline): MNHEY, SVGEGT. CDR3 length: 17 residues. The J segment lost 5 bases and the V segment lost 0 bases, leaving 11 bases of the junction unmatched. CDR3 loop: CASSYSTSGLAWETQYF. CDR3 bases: TGTGCCAGCAGTTACTCGACGAGTGGACTAGCCTGGGAGACCCAGTACTTC.

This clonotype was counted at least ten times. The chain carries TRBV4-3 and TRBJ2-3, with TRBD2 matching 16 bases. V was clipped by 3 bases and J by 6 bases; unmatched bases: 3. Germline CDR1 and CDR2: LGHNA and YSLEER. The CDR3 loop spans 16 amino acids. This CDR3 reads CASSQGLAGGHDTQYF. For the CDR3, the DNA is TGCGCCAGCAGCCAGGGACTAGCGGGAGGGCATGATACGCAGTATTTT.

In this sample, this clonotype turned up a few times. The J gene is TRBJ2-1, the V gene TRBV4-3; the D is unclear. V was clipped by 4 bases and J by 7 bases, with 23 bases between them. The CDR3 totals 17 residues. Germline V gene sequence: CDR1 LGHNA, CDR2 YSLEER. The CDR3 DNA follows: TGCGCCAGCAGCCTCTGGGATCTGATGTCTGGCTCTAATGAGCAGTTCTTC. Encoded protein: CASSLWDLMSGSNEQFF.

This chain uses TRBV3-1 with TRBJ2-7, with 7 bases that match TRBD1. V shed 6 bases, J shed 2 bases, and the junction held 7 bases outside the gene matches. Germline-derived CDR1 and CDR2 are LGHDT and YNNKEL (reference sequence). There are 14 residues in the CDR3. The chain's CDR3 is CASRDRDSAYEQYF. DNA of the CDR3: TGTGCCAGCAGAGACAGGGATTCAGCCTACGAGCAGTACTTC.

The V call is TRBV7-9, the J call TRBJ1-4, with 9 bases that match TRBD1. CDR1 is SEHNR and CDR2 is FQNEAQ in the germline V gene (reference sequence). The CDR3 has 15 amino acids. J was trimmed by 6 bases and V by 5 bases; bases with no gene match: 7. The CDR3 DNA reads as TGTGCCAGCAGCGCCGGACAGGGGAGATATGAAAAACTGTTTTTT. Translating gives CASSAGQGRYEKLFF.

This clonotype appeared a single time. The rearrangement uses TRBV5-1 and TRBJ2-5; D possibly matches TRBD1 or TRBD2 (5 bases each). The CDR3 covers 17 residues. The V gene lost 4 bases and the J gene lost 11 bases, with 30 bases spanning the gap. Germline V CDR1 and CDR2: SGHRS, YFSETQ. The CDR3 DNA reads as TGCGCCAGCAGCCTGAGGGTTGAGGGACCACCTCTCTATGAGCAGTACTTC. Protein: CASSLRVEGPPLYEQYF.

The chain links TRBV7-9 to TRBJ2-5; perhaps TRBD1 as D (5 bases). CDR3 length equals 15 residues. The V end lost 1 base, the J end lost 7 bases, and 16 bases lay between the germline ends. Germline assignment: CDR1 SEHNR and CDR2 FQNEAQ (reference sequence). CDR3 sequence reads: CASSLVLAGSRTQYF. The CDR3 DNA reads TGTGCCAGCAGCTTAGTTCTTGCAGGGTCGAGGACCCAGTACTTC. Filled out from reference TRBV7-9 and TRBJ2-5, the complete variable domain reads DTGVSQNPRHKITKRGQNVTFRCDPISEHNRLYWYRQTLGQGPEFLTYFQNEAQLEKSRLLSDRFSAERPKGSFSTLEIQRTEQGDSAMYLCASSLVLAGSRTQYFGPGTRLLVL.

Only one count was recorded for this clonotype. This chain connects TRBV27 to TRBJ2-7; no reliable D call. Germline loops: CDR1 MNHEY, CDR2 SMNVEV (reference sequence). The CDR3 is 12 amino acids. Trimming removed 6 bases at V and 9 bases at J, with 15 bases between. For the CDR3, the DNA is TGTGCCAGCAGCAAGCCCTACTTAGGGCAGTACTTC. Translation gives CASSKPYLGQYF.

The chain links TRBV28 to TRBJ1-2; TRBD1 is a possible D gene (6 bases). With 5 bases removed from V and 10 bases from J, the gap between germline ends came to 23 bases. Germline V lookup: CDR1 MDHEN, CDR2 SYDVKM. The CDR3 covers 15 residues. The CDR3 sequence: CASSPPTGWGADYTF. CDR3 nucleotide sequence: TGTGCCAGCAGTCCACCGACAGGTTGGGGGGCTGACTACACCTTC.

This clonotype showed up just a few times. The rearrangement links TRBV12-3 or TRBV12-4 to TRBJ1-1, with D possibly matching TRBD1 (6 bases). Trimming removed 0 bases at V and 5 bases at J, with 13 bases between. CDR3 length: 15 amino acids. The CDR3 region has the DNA TGTGCCAGCAGTTTAGCAGGCAGGGGAAAAACTGAAGCTTTCTTT. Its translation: CASSLAGRGKTEAFF.

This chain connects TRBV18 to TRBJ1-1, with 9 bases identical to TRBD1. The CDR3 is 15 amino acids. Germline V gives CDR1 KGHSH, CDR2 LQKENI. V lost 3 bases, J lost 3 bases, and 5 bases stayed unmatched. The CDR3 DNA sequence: TGTGCCAGCTCACCTGGGACAGGGCTTGACACTGAAGCTTTCTTT. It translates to CASSPGTGLDTEAFF.

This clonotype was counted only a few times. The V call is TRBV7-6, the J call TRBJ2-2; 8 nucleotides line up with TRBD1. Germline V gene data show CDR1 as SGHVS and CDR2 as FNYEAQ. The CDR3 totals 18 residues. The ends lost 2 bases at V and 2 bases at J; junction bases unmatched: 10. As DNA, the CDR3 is TGTGCCAGCAGCTTACCGTCCCGGACAGGGTTTAACACCGGGGAGCTGTTTTTT. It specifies CASSLPSRTGFNTGELFF.

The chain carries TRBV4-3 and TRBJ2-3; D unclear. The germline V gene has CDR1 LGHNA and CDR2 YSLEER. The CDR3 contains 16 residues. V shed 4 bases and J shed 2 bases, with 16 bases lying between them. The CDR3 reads CASSPGHGDFTDTQYF. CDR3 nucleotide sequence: TGCGCCAGCAGCCCAGGTCACGGAGACTTCACAGATACGCAGTATTTT.

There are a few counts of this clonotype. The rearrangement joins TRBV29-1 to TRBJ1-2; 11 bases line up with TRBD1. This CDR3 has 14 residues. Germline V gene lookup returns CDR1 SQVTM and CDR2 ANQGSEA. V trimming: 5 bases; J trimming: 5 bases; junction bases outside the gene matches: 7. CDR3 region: CSVTDRGRGYGYTF. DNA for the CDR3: TGCAGCGTTACGGACAGGGGGCGAGGTTATGGCTACACCTTC.